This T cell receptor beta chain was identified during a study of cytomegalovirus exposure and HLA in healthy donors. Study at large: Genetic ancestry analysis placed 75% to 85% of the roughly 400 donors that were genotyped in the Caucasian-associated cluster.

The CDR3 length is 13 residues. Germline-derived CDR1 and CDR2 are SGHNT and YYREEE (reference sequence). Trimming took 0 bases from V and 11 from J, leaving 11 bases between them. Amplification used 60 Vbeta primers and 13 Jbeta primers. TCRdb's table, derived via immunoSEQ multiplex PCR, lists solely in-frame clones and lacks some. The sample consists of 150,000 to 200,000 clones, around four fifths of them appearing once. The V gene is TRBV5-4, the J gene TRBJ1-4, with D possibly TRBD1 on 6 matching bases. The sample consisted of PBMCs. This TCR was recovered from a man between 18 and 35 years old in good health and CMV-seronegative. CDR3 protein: CASSLAGGEKLFF. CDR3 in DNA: TGTGCCAGCAGCTTGGCTGGGGGCGAGAAACTGTTTTTT.